This entry lists 25 T cell receptor beta chains sequenced from one sample in a study of cytomegalovirus exposure and HLA in healthy donors. PCR was performed using 60 Vbeta and 13 Jbeta primers. Some clones are missing from TCRdb's copy, which holds only in-frame ones; the method was immunoSEQ multiplex PCR. The data contain about 61,000 clones, 80% to 90% of them singletons. Sequences were obtained from PBMCs. Receptor source: a man aged 25 to 40 in good health and CMV-seropositive.

The chain joins TRBV9 to TRBJ2-3; 13 nucleotides line up with TRBD2. Looked up from germline, CDR1 is SGDLS and CDR2 is YYNGEE. J gave up 10 bases and V 4 bases, and 9 bases lay outside the gene matches. This CDR3 comprises 15 residues. The CDR3 region has the DNA TGTGCCAGCAGCCCCACTAGCGGGAGGGCCCTAGCGCAGTATTTT. This codes for CASSPTSGRALAQYF.

The rearrangement joins TRBV28 to TRBJ1-5, with 9 bases matching TRBD1. CDR1 MDHEN and CDR2 SYDVKM come from the germline V gene. With V trimmed by 6 bases and J by 4 bases, 4 bases remained unmatched. The CDR3 consists of 14 residues. CDR3 nucleotides: TGTGCCAGCAGCCTGGACAGGGGAAATCAGCCCCAGCATTTT. Protein: CASSLDRGNQPQHF.

V usage is TRBV28 and J usage is TRBJ1-2, with D possibly TRBD1 on 5 matching bases. Trimming pared 4 bases from V and 7 bases from J, leaving 13 bases between. Germline CDR1 and CDR2: MDHEN and SYDVKM. CDR3 length: 13 residues. The DNA for the CDR3 is TGTGCCAGCAGTTCAGCAGGGCTGGGTGGCTACACCTTC. It yields the protein CASSSAGLGGYTF.

This chain connects TRBV7-3 to TRBJ1-1; 8 bases are a match to TRBD1. CDR1 SGHTA and CDR2 FQGTGA come from the germline V gene. This CDR3 region has 14 residues. V trimming: 5 bases; J trimming: 4 bases; junction bases outside the gene matches: 6. The CDR3 DNA sequence: TGTGCCAGCAGCCGTTCAGGGGGCGTCACTGAAGCTTTCTTT. Encoded protein: CASSRSGGVTEAFF.

The J gene is TRBJ2-7, the V gene TRBV7-2; no reliable D call. Trimming pared 3 bases from V and 0 bases from J, leaving 9 bases between. Per germline, CDR1 SGHTA and CDR2 FQGNSA. The CDR3 spans 14 residues. The CDR3 region has the DNA TGTGCCAGCAGCTTCACTCAAAACTCCTACGAGCAGTACTTC. It yields the protein CASSFTQNSYEQYF. Together with reference TRBV7-2 and TRBJ2-7, the CDR3 gives the full variable domain: GAGVSQSPSNKVTEKGKDVELRCDPISGHTALYWYRQSLGQGLEFLIYFQGNSAPDKSGLPSDRFSAERTGGSVSTLTIQRTQQEDSAVYLCASSFTQNSYEQYFGPGTRLTVT.

The V call is TRBV2, the J call TRBJ1-2; TRBD1 matches 10 bases. The CDR3 extends over 14 amino acids. V lost 1 base and J lost 10; bases outside the gene matches: 6. CDR1 and CDR2 from the germline V gene are SNHLY and FYNNEI. The CDR3, as DNA: TGTGCCAGCAGTGAAGACGGGACAGGGGATGACTACACCTTC. Protein product: CASSEDGTGDDYTF. The full variable domain, rest sourced from reference TRBV2 and TRBJ1-2, is EPEVTQTPSHQVTQMGQEVILRCVPISNHLYFYWYRQILGQKVEFLVSFYNNEISEKSEIFDDQFSVERPDGSNFTLKIRSTKLEDSAMYFCASSEDGTGDDYTFGSGTRLTVV.

This clone has just one count. The genes are TRBV18 and TRBJ1-4, with TRBD1 identical over 8 bases. CDR3 length: 15 amino acids. V trimming: 3 bases; J trimming: 11 bases; junction bases outside the gene matches: 11. The V gene's germline CDR1 is KGHSH and CDR2 LQKENI. As DNA, the CDR3 is TGTGCCAGCTCACCCCGAACCGGGACAGGAGAGAAACTGTTTTTT. Translated, it gives CASSPRTGTGEKLFF.

CDR3 nucleotide sequence: TGCAGTGCTAGAGGACTTACGCAGTATTTT. Translation gives CSARGLTQYF. This chain connects TRBV20-1 to TRBJ2-3, with D unclear. V lost 1 base to trimming and J lost 8 bases, with 4 bases between them. This CDR3 is built from 10 residues. CDR1 and CDR2 from the germline V gene are DFQATT and SNEGSKA (reference sequence).

The chain couples TRBV28 to TRBJ2-6; 9 bases agree with TRBD2. V shed 8 bases, J shed 4 bases, and the junction held 12 bases outside the gene matches. The CDR3 has 17 amino acids. Germline V gives CDR1 MDHEN, CDR2 SYDVKM. The CDR3 loop is CASRKLAGVSGANVLTF. The CDR3 nucleotides are TGTGCCAGCCGAAAATTAGCGGGAGTCTCAGGGGCCAACGTCCTGACTTTC.

The chain couples TRBV11-2 to TRBJ2-2; D not resolved. The germline CDR1 and CDR2 sequences are SGHAT and FQNNGV. V was shortened by 3 bases and J by 0 bases, with 8 bases between the two germline ends. CDR3 length equals 15 residues. The CDR3 DNA reads as TGTGCCAGCAGCTTGCGCCCCGCGAACACCGGGGAGCTGTTTTTT. Translating it yields CASSLRPANTGELFF. Filled out from reference TRBV11-2 and TRBJ2-2, the complete variable domain reads EAGVAQSPRYKIIEKRQSVAFWCNPISGHATLYWYQQILGQGPKLLIQFQNNGVVDDSQLPKDRFSAERLKGVDSTLKIQPAKLEDSAVYLCASSLRPANTGELFFGEGSRLTVL.

The CDR3 DNA reads as TGCGCCAGCAGCTTGACAGGGCGAGTTGAAGAAAAACTGTTTTTT. Translation: CASSLTGRVEEKLFF. The chain joins TRBV5-1 to TRBJ1-4; TRBD1 is a possible D gene (6 bases). The CDR3 spans 15 residues. Germline V lookup: CDR1 SGHRS, CDR2 YFSETQ. V was trimmed by 1 base and J by 8 bases, leaving 15 bases between them.

The rearrangement links TRBV27 to TRBJ1-3; a weak D match, TRBD1 (6 bases). Trimming left V 2 bases short and J 0 bases short, with 14 bases between. The CDR3 has 17 residues. The V gene's germline CDR1 is MNHEY and CDR2 SMNVEV (reference sequence). The CDR3 here is CASSLGGAESSGNTIYF. CDR3 DNA: TGTGCCAGCAGTTTAGGGGGCGCAGAGAGCTCTGGAAACACCATATATTTT.

This chain links TRBV9 with TRBJ2-3, with a weak D call TRBD1 (6 bases). Germline CDR1 SGDLS, CDR2 YYNGEE. The CDR3 totals 15 residues. V lost 4 bases to trimming and J lost 2 bases, with 14 bases between them. The CDR3 DNA sequence: TGTGCCAGCAGCTCGGCCAGGGGTGACACAGATACGCAGTATTTT. Its translation: CASSSARGDTDTQYF.

Here the CDR3 DNA reads TGTGCCAGCACCAAATACAGTAACACTGAAGCTTTCTTT. Translation: CASTKYSNTEAFF. The chain combines TRBV7-2 with TRBJ1-1; D remains unclear. The germline V gene encodes CDR1 SGHTA and CDR2 FQGNSA. This CDR3 spans 13 amino acids. V was shortened by 7 bases and J by 2 bases, with 11 bases between the two germline ends.

The V call is TRBV5-1, the J call TRBJ1-2; D ambiguous. Germline lookup yields CDR1 SGHRS and CDR2 YFSETQ. The CDR3 has 14 amino acids. V lost 0 bases and J lost 6, with 12 bases in between. DNA for the CDR3: TGCGCCAGCAGCTTGGAAACCGGGGTGGATGGCTACACCTTC. Its translation: CASSLETGVDGYTF. The variable domain in full, with the rest retrieved from reference TRBV5-1 and TRBJ1-2, is KAGVTQTPRYLIKTRGQQVTLSCSPISGHRSVSWYQQTPGQGLQFLFEYFSETQRNKGNFPGRFSGRQFSNSRSEMNVSTLELGDSALYLCASSLETGVDGYTFGSGTRLTVV.

The chain couples TRBV9 to TRBJ1-4, with no clear D. V gave up 4 bases and J gave up 7 bases, with 17 bases separating them. Per the germline V gene, CDR1 is SGDLS and CDR2 is YYNGEE. The length of the CDR3 is 15 residues. CDR3 sequence: CASSTAGAYGEKLFF. CDR3 nucleotides: TGTGCCAGCAGCACGGCGGGAGCATATGGTGAAAAACTGTTTTTT.

Details on this clone: Other DNA sequences in this specimen translate into the identical CDR3. The chain combines TRBV10-3 with TRBJ2-5; D is possibly TRBD2 (6 bases). This CDR3 is 14 amino acids long. Trimming took off 0 bases at V and 4 bases at J, with 9 bases between the two ends. Germline-derived CDR1 and CDR2 are ENHRY and SYGVKD. Written as DNA, the CDR3 is TGTGCCATCAGTGAGTCAAACGGGGGAGAGACCCAGTACTTC. Translation gives CAISESNGGETQYF.

The chain is built from TRBV6-5 and TRBJ1-2, with TRBD1 matching over 8 bases. Germline V gene lookup returns CDR1 MNHEY and CDR2 SVGAGI. With V trimmed by 7 bases and J by 7 bases, 14 bases remained unmatched. The CDR3 length is 15 residues. The CDR3 reads CASIGQGRSRVGYTF. As DNA, the CDR3 is TGTGCCAGCATCGGACAGGGTAGATCCCGAGTTGGCTACACCTTC.

The chain joins TRBV5-8 to TRBJ1-5, with 7 bases aligning to TRBD1. This CDR3 comprises 17 residues. CDR1 is SGHTS, CDR2 YDEGEE, per germline. V was clipped by 0 bases and J by 11 bases; unmatched bases: 17. The CDR3 coding sequence is TGTGCCAGCAGCTTGGATTCGACAGGCTCGGGCAGGGGGTCCCAGCATTTT. Residues: CASSLDSTGSGRGSQHF.

The chain couples TRBV6-4 to TRBJ2-3; D is unclear. V was cut by 0 bases and J by 9 bases, with 13 bases left in between. The CDR3 consists of 14 residues. The germline V gene has CDR1 MRHNA and CDR2 SNTAGT. The CDR3 DNA follows: TGTGCCAGCAGTGACTCGGTTGGAGTCGGCACGCAGTATTTT. Residues: CASSDSVGVGTQYF.

The chain employs TRBV30 and TRBJ1-2; 11 nucleotides match TRBD1. The CDR3 extends over 15 amino acids. The germline V gene has CDR1 GTSNPN and CDR2 SVGIG (reference sequence). The ends lost 4 bases at V and 3 bases at J; junction bases unmatched: 7. The CDR3 nucleotides are TGTGCCTGGAAACCTGCGGGACAGGGGGACTATGGCTACACCTTC. Protein product: CAWKPAGQGDYGYTF.

This chain links TRBV6-1 with TRBJ2-7; the D is unclear. V lost 6 bases, J lost 5 bases, and 20 bases lay in between. CDR1 MNHNS and CDR2 SASEGT come from the germline V gene. This CDR3 has 15 amino acids. The CDR3 region has the DNA TGTGCCAGCAGCGCCCACCCGGCGTCAGGCCACGAGCAGTACTTC. Translating gives CASSAHPASGHEQYF.

CDR3 bases: TGTGCCAGCAGCTTACGAGGACTAGCGGGAGGAGAGCAGTACTTC. Protein: CASSLRGLAGGEQYF. This chain links TRBV7-9 with TRBJ2-7; 14 positions agree with TRBD2. The J segment lost 7 bases and the V segment lost 2 bases, leaving 4 bases of the junction unmatched. The CDR3 has 15 residues. Germline V gene sequence: CDR1 SEHNR, CDR2 FQNEAQ (reference sequence).

The rearrangement uses TRBV7-9 and TRBJ2-3; no firm D call. The V gene lost 1 base and the J gene lost 6 bases, with 8 bases spanning the gap. The CDR3 is made up of 13 amino acids. Germline-derived CDR1 and CDR2 are SEHNR and FQNEAQ (reference sequence). The CDR3: CASSLGLLDTQYF. In DNA form, the CDR3 reads TGTGCCAGCAGCTTAGGCCTACTGGATACGCAGTATTTT.

V gene TRBV28 combines with J gene TRBJ1-2; D possibly corresponds to TRBD1 (5 bases). CDR3 length: 12 residues. Germline V gives CDR1 MDHEN, CDR2 SYDVKM. The germline V and J ends were trimmed by 5 bases and 7 bases, with 11 bases remaining between them. The CDR3 DNA is TGTGCCAGCAGTCAGGGAAGTCGTGGCTACACCTTC. It codes for CASSQGSRGYTF.